This paragraph covers one TCR beta chain sequence. Produced via immunoSEQ multiplex PCR; TCRdb's table is partial and in-frame only. The repertoire holds about 81,000 clones, with roughly 93% as singletons. Trimming removed 8 bases from V and 4 bases from J, with 12 bases in between. Germline V lookup: CDR1 SNHLY, CDR2 FYNNEI. The CDR3 totals 13 residues. This sample was included in a study of T cell changes during pregnancy in multiple sclerosis. The starting material was peripheral blood, obtained in the third trimester of pregnancy. The receptor comes from a female donor in good health, enrolled as a control in a pregnancy study. The chain joins TRBV2 to TRBJ1-5; D call uncertain. The CDR3 protein is CASRRGLNQPQHF. CDR3 coding DNA: TGTGCCAGCCGGAGAGGCTTAAATCAGCCCCAGCATTTT.